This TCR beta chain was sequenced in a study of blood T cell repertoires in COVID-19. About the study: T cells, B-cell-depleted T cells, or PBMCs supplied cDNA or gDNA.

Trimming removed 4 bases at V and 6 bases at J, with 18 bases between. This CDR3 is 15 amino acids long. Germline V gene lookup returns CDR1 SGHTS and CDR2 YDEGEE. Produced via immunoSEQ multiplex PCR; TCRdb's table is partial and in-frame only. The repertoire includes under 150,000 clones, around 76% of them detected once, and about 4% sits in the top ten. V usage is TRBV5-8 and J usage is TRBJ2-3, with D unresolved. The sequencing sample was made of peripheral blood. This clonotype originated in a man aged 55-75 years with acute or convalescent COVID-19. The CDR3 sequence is CASSLIINSPDTQYF. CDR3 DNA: TGTGCCAGCAGCCTTATAATAAATTCCCCGGATACGCAGTATTTT.